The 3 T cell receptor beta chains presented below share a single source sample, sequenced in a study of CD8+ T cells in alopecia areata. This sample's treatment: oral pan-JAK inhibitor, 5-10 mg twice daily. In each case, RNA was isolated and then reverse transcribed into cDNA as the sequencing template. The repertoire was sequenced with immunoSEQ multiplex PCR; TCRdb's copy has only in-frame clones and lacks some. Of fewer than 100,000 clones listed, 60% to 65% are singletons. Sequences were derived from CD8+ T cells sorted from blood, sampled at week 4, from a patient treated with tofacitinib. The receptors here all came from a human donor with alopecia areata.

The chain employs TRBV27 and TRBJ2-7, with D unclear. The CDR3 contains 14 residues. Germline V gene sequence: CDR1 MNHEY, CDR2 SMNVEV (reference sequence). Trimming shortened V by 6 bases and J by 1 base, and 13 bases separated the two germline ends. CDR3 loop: CASSQYQLSYEQYF. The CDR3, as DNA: TGTGCCAGCAGCCAATATCAGCTTTCCTACGAGCAGTACTTC.

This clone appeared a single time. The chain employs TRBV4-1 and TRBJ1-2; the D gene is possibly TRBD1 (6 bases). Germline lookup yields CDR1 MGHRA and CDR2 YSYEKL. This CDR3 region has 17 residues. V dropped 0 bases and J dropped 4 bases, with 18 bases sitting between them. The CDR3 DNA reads TGCGCCAGCAGCCAAGATCTAGGTAGAGGGGGATCCTATGGCTACACCTTC. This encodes CASSQDLGRGGSYGYTF.

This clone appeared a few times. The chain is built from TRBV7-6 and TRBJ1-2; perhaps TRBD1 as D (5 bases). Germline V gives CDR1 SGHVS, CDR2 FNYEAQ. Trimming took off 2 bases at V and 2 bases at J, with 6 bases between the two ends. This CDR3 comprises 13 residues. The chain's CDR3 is CASSLWGNYGYTF. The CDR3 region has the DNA TGTGCCAGCAGCTTATGGGGCAACTATGGCTACACCTTC.